This T cell receptor beta chain was observed in a study of cytomegalovirus exposure and HLA in healthy donors. Worth noting for this clone: The antigen remains unidentified.

The CDR3 extends over 14 amino acids. Trimming took 0 bases from V and 7 from J; bases not matched to a gene: 5. In germline, CDR1 is MNHEY, CDR2 SVGAGI. Findings and caveats of the study: In a later analysis, HLA-associated beta chains showed higher expansion and lower generation probabilities than comparable chains. There were reportedly fewer N-insertions in an Asian-associated ancestry cluster than the roughly 700-donor mean, in a later analysis. Most likely, a cluster of highly shared sequence variants arose as a sequencing artifact.

A multiplex PCR was run with 60 Vbeta primers and 13 Jbeta primers. The method was immunoSEQ multiplex PCR; TCRdb's version includes in-frame clones alone and lacks a portion of them. The sample lists 55,000 to 85,000 clones; roughly 74% were seen once. The sequencing sample was made of PBMCs. The TCR sequence derives from a man aged 18-30 years in good health and CMV-seropositive. The chain is built from TRBV6-5 and TRBJ1-1; 7 positions match TRBD1. The CDR3 DNA is TGTGCCAGCAGTTACTCCGGGACAGCTGGTGAAGCTTTCTTT. This translates into CASSYSGTAGEAFF.